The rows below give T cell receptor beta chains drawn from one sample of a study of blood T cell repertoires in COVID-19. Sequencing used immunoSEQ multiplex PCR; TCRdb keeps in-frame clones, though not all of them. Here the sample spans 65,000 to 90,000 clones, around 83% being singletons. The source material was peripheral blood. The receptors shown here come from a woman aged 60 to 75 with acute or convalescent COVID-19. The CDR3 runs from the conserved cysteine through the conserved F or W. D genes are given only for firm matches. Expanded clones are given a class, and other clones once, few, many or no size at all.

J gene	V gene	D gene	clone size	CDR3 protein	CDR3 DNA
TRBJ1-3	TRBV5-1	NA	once	CASSLDPFSGNTIYF	TGCGCCAGCAGCTTGGATCCGTTCTCTGGAAACACCATATATTTT
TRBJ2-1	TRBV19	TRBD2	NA	CASTPSGGAEYNEQFF	TGTGCCAGTACCCCCAGCGGGGGGGCCGAATACAATGAGCAGTTCTTC
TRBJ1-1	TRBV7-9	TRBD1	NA	CASSQGAGSNTEAFF	TGTGCCAGCAGCCAGGGGGCCGGTTCGAACACTGAAGCTTTCTTT
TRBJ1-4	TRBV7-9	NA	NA	CASSPRLGSGEKLFF	TGTGCCAGCAGCCCGAGGTTGGGTTCGGGGGAAAAACTGTTTTTT
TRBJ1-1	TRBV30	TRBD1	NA	CAWSRTGGTEAFF	TGTGCCTGGTCCCGGACAGGGGGCACTGAAGCTTTCTTT
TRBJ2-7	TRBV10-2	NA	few	CASSKLDSPYEQYF	TGCGCCAGCAGTAAGTTGGACAGTCCCTACGAGCAGTACTTC
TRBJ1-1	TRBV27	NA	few	CASSPLGGGTEAFF	TGTGCCAGCAGCCCACTGGGGGGAGGCACTGAAGCTTTCTTT
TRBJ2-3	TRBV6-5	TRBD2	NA	CASSYSGLGEDTQYF	TGTGCCAGCAGTTACTCCGGACTAGGGGAGGATACGCAGTATTTT
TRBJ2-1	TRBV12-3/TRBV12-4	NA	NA	CASSRGLMQFF	TGTGCCAGCAGCCGCGGACTTATGCAGTTCTTC
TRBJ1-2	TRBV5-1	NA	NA	CASSPGVSNYGYTF	TGCGCCAGCAGCCCAGGGGTGTCTAACTATGGCTACACCTTC
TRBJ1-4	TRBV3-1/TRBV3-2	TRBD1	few	CASSLAGRGSEKLFF	TGTGCCAGCAGCCTCGCGGGCAGGGGGAGTGAAAAACTGTTTTTT
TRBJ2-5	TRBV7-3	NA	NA	CASSLRGSETQYF	TGTGCCAGCAGCTTAAGGGGCTCCGAGACCCAGTACTTC
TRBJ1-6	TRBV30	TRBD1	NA	CARGQDNSPLHF	TGTGCCCGGGGACAGGATAATTCACCCCTCCACTTT
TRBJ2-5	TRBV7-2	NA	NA	CASSLAVGGPETQYF	TGTGCCAGCAGCTTAGCGGTCGGGGGGCCGGAGACCCAGTACTTC
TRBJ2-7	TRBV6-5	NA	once	CASSLTYGGEQYF	TGTGCCAGCAGTCTCACCTACGGAGGGGAGCAGTACTTC
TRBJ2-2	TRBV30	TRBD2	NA	CAWRGGGNTGELFF	TGTGCCTGGAGAGGCGGGGGGAACACCGGGGAGCTGTTTTTT
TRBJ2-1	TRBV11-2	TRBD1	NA	CASSPQGVPTGEQFF	TGTGCCAGCAGCCCCCAGGGGGTACCCACGGGGGAGCAGTTCTTC
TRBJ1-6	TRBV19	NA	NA	CASSAPEGGNSPLHF	TGTGCCAGTAGCGCCCCGGAAGGGGGAAATTCACCCCTCCACTTT
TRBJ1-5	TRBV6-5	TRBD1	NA	CASIFQGQGVQPQHF	TGTGCCAGCATCTTTCAGGGACAGGGGGTTCAGCCCCAGCATTTT
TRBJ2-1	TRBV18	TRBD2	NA	CASSPPNPSGGDEQFF	TGTGCCAGCTCACCACCCAATCCCAGCGGGGGCGATGAGCAGTTCTTC